The 26 T cell receptor beta chains listed next were all sequenced from one sample in a study of CD8+ T cells in alopecia areata. cDNA reverse transcribed from extracted RNA served as the sequencing template. Method: immunoSEQ multiplex PCR; TCRdb's copy keeps in-frame clones and lacks some. The sample holds fewer than 250,000 clones; about two fifths are singletons and the top ten take under 0.55%. Indicated treatment: oral pan-JAK inhibitor, 5-10 mg twice daily. The specimen was CD4+ T cells sorted from blood, collected at approximately week 34, from a patient treated with tofacitinib. The source is a human donor with alopecia areata.

CDR3 amino acids: CASKELEESSPLHF. CDR3 coding DNA: TGTGCCAGCAAAGAATTGGAAGAGAGCTCACCCCTCCACTTT. The rearrangement uses TRBV6-1 and TRBJ1-6; D is unresolved. The CDR3 is 14 residues long. V was shortened by 7 bases and J by 10 bases, with 17 bases between the two germline ends. Germline loops: CDR1 MNHNS, CDR2 SASEGT.

This clone has just a few counts. The chain is built from TRBV4-1 and TRBJ2-1; 9 nucleotides match TRBD1. Germline CDR1 is MGHRA and CDR2 is YSYEKL. V shed 0 bases and J 4 bases; nucleotides not matched to a gene: 7. The CDR3 runs to 17 residues. CDR3: CASSQDQGQGFYNEQFF. CDR3 nucleotides: TGCGCCAGCAGCCAAGATCAGGGACAGGGATTTTACAATGAGCAGTTCTTC.

The chain links TRBV19 to TRBJ2-7, with D perhaps matching TRBD1 (5 bases). CDR3 length: 13 amino acids. Deletions cut 0 bases from V and 11 bases from J, with 14 bases between. Germline V lookup: CDR1 LNHDA, CDR2 SQIVND (reference sequence). CDR3: CASSIEAGSIEYF. In DNA, the CDR3 is TGTGCCAGTAGTATAGAGGCAGGGTCTATTGAGTACTTC.

This rearrangement joins TRBV28 to TRBJ2-7; D unresolved. The germline V gene encodes CDR1 MDHEN and CDR2 SYDVKM. V was clipped by 5 bases and J by 0 bases, with 23 bases between them. The CDR3 is 18 residues long. CDR3 in DNA: TGTGCCAGCAGTCCCCTTACCCCCTTACAGATTGACTCCTACGAGCAGTACTTC. This gives the protein CASSPLTPLQIDSYEQYF.

This clone was detected a few times. The V gene is TRBV29-1, the J gene TRBJ2-5; 10 bases align to TRBD2. Per germline, CDR1 SQVTM and CDR2 ANQGSEA. This CDR3 contains 14 residues. Trimming cost V 4 bases and J 2 bases; bases outside gene matches: 4. CDR3 sequence (DNA): TGCAGCGTTGGACTAGCGGGTTCTCAAGAGACCCAGTACTTC. The encoded protein is CSVGLAGSQETQYF.

This chain uses TRBV15 with TRBJ2-3; 16 bases align to TRBD2. J gave up 2 bases and V 5 bases, and 7 bases lay outside the gene matches. The CDR3 is made up of 18 amino acids. Germline CDR1 LNHNV, CDR2 YYDKDF (reference sequence). The CDR3 is CATSVSGTSGRATDTQYF. The DNA of the CDR3 is TGTGCCACCAGCGTTTCAGGGACTAGCGGGAGGGCCACAGATACGCAGTATTTT.

This clone was observed a few times. V is TRBV14 and J is TRBJ2-1; 10 nucleotides line up with TRBD2. Germline lookup yields CDR1 SGHDN and CDR2 FVKESK. The V gene end was trimmed by 4 bases and the J gene end by 6 bases; junction bases not matched to a gene: 6. This CDR3 spans 15 amino acids. The CDR3 DNA reads as TGTGCCAGCAGCCGCGTACTAGCGGGGACCAATGAGCAGTTCTTC. Protein: CASSRVLAGTNEQFF.

The chain carries TRBV7-6 and TRBJ1-3; unclear D gene. The CDR3 loop spans 14 amino acids. The germline V and J ends were trimmed by 1 base and 7 bases, with 11 bases remaining between them. Germline assignment: CDR1 SGHVS and CDR2 FNYEAQ. The CDR3 bases are TGTGCCAGCAGCTTAGAGGGTAGTGGGAACACCATATATTTT. It specifies CASSLEGSGNTIYF.

The CDR3 bases are TGTGCCAGCAGCCCCGGACTAGCGACCTACAATGAGCAGTTCTTC. Its translation is CASSPGLATYNEQFF. This chain links TRBV11-2 with TRBJ2-1; the match to TRBD2 covers 9 bases. Germline lookup yields CDR1 SGHAT and CDR2 FQNNGV. The CDR3 length is 15 residues. Trimming at V came to 5 bases and at J to 2 bases, leaving 4 bases not matched to a gene.

The rearrangement joins TRBV2 to TRBJ2-5; 9 nucleotides line up with TRBD2. The germline CDR1 and CDR2 sequences are SNHLY and FYNNEI. The V and J ends lost 6 bases and 5 bases, in that order; junction bases with no gene match: 7. CDR3 length: 14 amino acids. CDR3 nucleotide sequence: TGTGCCAGCAGATCGGGACTAGCAGCTGAGACCCAGTACTTC. Translating gives CASRSGLAAETQYF. The variable domain in full, with the rest retrieved from reference TRBV2 and TRBJ2-5, is EPEVTQTPSHQVTQMGQEVILRCVPISNHLYFYWYRQILGQKVEFLVSFYNNEISEKSEIFDDQFSVERPDGSNFTLKIRSTKLEDSAMYFCASRSGLAAETQYFGPGTRLLVL.

This clone appeared a few times. The chain combines TRBV7-3 with TRBJ2-3; no clear D gene. The CDR3 has 12 residues. The V gene's germline CDR1 is SGHTA and CDR2 FQGTGA. Trimming shortened V by 5 bases and J by 2 bases, and 5 bases separated the two germline ends. The chain's CDR3 is CASSASTDTQYF. CDR3 sequence (DNA): TGTGCCAGCAGCGCCTCCACAGATACGCAGTATTTT.

The V and J genes are TRBV9 and TRBJ2-2, with 13 bases identical to TRBD2. The trim removed 3 bases at V and 4 bases at J, leaving 9 bases unmatched. There are 18 residues in the CDR3. Per the germline V gene, CDR1 is SGDLS and CDR2 is YYNGEE. CDR3 in amino acids: CASSGRRTSGGLTGELFF. The CDR3 region has the DNA TGTGCCAGCAGCGGCCGTCGGACTAGCGGGGGACTCACCGGGGAGCTGTTTTTT.

The chain couples TRBV7-9 to TRBJ1-2; 8 bases match TRBD1. This CDR3 has 14 residues. Germline V gene sequence: CDR1 SEHNR, CDR2 FQNEAQ (reference sequence). V lost 5 bases, J lost 0 bases, and 2 bases stayed unmatched. The CDR3, as DNA: TGTGCCAGCAGCGGGACAGGTCCTAACTATGGCTACACCTTC. Translating gives CASSGTGPNYGYTF. The entire variable domain, with the rest obtained from reference TRBV7-9 and TRBJ1-2, is as follows: DTGVSQNPRHKITKRGQNVTFRCDPISEHNRLYWYRQTLGQGPEFLTYFQNEAQLEKSRLLSDRFSAERPKGSFSTLEIQRTEQGDSAMYLCASSGTGPNYGYTFGSGTRLTVV.

The J gene is TRBJ2-7, the V gene TRBV18, with 8 nucleotides matching TRBD1. The CDR3 is made up of 14 amino acids. The trim removed 5 bases at V and 5 bases at J, leaving 8 bases unmatched. The germline V gene has CDR1 KGHSH and CDR2 LQKENI. CDR3: CASSFDRGAHEQYF. The CDR3 DNA reads as TGTGCCAGCTCATTCGACAGGGGTGCCCACGAGCAGTACTTC.

This clone was seen more than once but under ten times. V is TRBV30 and J is TRBJ2-7; 8 nucleotides match TRBD1. V lost 2 bases, J lost 0 bases, and 6 bases stayed unmatched. This CDR3 region has 15 residues. The germline V gene encodes CDR1 GTSNPN and CDR2 SVGIG (reference sequence). CDR3 DNA: TGTGCCTGGAGTCTCCCCGGGACAGGCTCCTACGAGCAGTACTTC. Its protein product is CAWSLPGTGSYEQYF.

The chain joins TRBV5-1 to TRBJ2-7; D gene ambiguous. CDR1 is SGHRS, CDR2 YFSETQ, per germline. The CDR3 consists of 14 residues. The germline V and J ends were trimmed by 4 bases and 3 bases, with 14 bases remaining between them. CDR3 sequence (DNA): TGCGCCAGCAGCGGCGGCCCAACAAGCTACGAGCAGTACTTC. Its protein is CASSGGPTSYEQYF.

The chain is built from TRBV15 and TRBJ1-1; unclear D gene. The CDR3 runs 12 residues. Trimming took 5 bases from V and 5 from J, leaving 9 bases between them. The V gene's germline CDR1 is LNHNV and CDR2 YYDKDF (reference sequence). Written as DNA, the CDR3 is TGTGCCACCAGCCTGGGGAGGACTGAAGCTTTCTTT. This encodes CATSLGRTEAFF.

The V gene is TRBV19, the J gene TRBJ1-6, with D possibly TRBD1 on 6 matching bases. Germline CDR1 and CDR2: LNHDA and SQIVND (reference sequence). The CDR3 spans 15 residues. The V and J ends lost 3 bases and 6 bases respectively, with 12 bases between them. The CDR3 here is CASSISGQRNSPLHF. CDR3 nucleotide sequence: TGTGCCAGTAGTATCTCTGGACAGCGTAATTCACCCCTCCACTTT.

This clone was observed a handful of times. The CDR3 DNA is TGCGCCAGCAGCCAAGGACGGTTGAACACTGAAGCTTTCTTT. It translates to CASSQGRLNTEAFF. The rearrangement links TRBV4-1 to TRBJ1-1, with D uncertain. Per the germline V gene, CDR1 is MGHRA and CDR2 is YSYEKL. The V gene lost 1 base and the J gene lost 0 bases, with 6 bases spanning the gap. The CDR3 has 14 residues.

The chain is built from TRBV10-3 and TRBJ2-1; perhaps TRBD2 as D (5 bases). The CDR3 is 17 residues long. Between the trimmed V and J ends, which lost 0 bases and 0 bases, there was a span of 12 bases. Germline V gene sequence: CDR1 ENHRY, CDR2 SYGVKD. This CDR3 is CAISESVEGSSYNEQFF. The CDR3 DNA reads as TGTGCCATCAGTGAGTCAGTAGAGGGAAGCTCCTACAATGAGCAGTTCTTC.

The V and J genes are TRBV6-5 and TRBJ2-1; 10 bases agree with TRBD2. The ends lost 0 bases at V and 10 bases at J; junction bases unmatched: 9. This CDR3 has 16 amino acids. The germline V gene encodes CDR1 MNHEY and CDR2 SVGAGI. The CDR3: CASSYSSGGAIIEQFF. CDR3 in DNA: TGTGCCAGCAGTTACTCCAGCGGGGGGGCCATCATCGAGCAGTTCTTC.

V gene TRBV27 combines with J gene TRBJ1-2; D not resolved. There are 13 residues in the CDR3. Looked up from germline, CDR1 is MNHEY and CDR2 is SMNVEV (reference sequence). Trimming left V 4 bases short and J 7 bases short, with 13 bases between. The CDR3 DNA reads TGTGCCAGCAGTTCCCCGGGCTACCCTGGCTACACCTTC. Protein: CASSSPGYPGYTF.

The chain recombines TRBV7-9 with TRBJ1-5; D not certain. The CDR3 runs to 14 residues. Germline lookup yields CDR1 SEHNR and CDR2 FQNEAQ (reference sequence). V was shortened by 2 bases and J by 5 bases, with 10 bases between the two germline ends. CDR3 DNA sequence: TGTGCCAGCAGCTTAATAGGCCGGGATCAGCCCCAGCATTTT. This translates into CASSLIGRDQPQHF. Combining the CDR3 with reference TRBV7-9 and TRBJ1-5 gives the whole variable domain DTGVSQNPRHKITKRGQNVTFRCDPISEHNRLYWYRQTLGQGPEFLTYFQNEAQLEKSRLLSDRFSAERPKGSFSTLEIQRTEQGDSAMYLCASSLIGRDQPQHFGDGTRLSIL.

CDR3 sequence reads: CASRPGLRETQYF. In DNA, the CDR3 is TGTGCCAGCCGTCCGGGACTAAGGGAGACCCAGTACTTC. The chain uses TRBV6-1 and TRBJ2-5; 7 bases fit TRBD2. From germline, CDR1 is MNHNS and CDR2 SASEGT. The CDR3 extends over 13 amino acids. V was pared by 8 bases and J by 5 bases, with 8 bases of the junction left unmatched.

Only a few counts were recorded for this clone. The rearrangement links TRBV18 to TRBJ1-2; weak D call: TRBD1 (6 bases). Germline V CDR1 and CDR2: KGHSH, LQKENI. The CDR3 runs to 16 residues. Between the trimmed V and J ends, which lost 1 base and 0 bases, there was a span of 12 bases. Written as DNA, the CDR3 is TGTGCCAGCTCACCACAGGGACAAGTTACTAACTATGGCTACACCTTC. Its translation: CASSPQGQVTNYGYTF.

This clone was seen only a few times. The genes are TRBV6-5 and TRBJ1-2; a possible D gene is TRBD1 (5 bases). Trimming stripped 5 bases from V and 4 bases from J, with 11 bases between. The CDR3 runs 13 residues. CDR1 is MNHEY, CDR2 SVGAGI, per germline. Written as DNA, the CDR3 is TGTGCCAGCAGTCTCGGGACGGTCTATGGCTACACCTTC. Amino acid sequence: CASSLGTVYGYTF.